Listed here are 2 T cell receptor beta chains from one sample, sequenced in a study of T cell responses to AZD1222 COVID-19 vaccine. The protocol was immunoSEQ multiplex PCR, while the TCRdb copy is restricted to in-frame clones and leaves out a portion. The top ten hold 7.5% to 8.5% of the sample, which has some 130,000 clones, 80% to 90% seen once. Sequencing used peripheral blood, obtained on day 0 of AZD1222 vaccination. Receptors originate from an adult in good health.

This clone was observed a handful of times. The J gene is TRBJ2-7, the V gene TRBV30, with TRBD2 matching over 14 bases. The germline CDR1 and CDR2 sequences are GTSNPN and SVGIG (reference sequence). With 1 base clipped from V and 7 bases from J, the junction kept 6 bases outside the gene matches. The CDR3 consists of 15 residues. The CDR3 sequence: CAWSGWGLAGEEQYF. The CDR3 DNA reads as TGTGCCTGGAGTGGGTGGGGACTAGCGGGAGAAGAGCAGTACTTC.

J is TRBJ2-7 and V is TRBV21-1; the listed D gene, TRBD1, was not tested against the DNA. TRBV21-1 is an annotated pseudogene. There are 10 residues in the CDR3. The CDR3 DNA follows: TGTGCCAGGGCTTCATACGAGCAGTACTTC. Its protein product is CARASYEQYF.